These 18 T cell receptor beta chains were sequenced from one sample in a study of T cells in Graves' hyperthyroidism and ophthalmopathy. Researchers took RNA transcripts and amplified the TCR beta CDR3 regions from them. The HTBI primer set drove a first-round RT-PCR of the TCR CDR3. TCRdb re-called the multiplex PCR reads through MiXCR, storing one row per CDR3 protein. The sample lists about 200,000 distinct CDR3 sequences; approximately 16% were seen once. The specimen was blood. The receptors shown here come from a woman in her 50s with Graves' hyperthyroidism.

A few counts support this clonotype. A much bigger clone sits one base away, suggesting this may be a read error. V gene TRBV20-1 combines with J gene TRBJ1-1; unclear D gene. Germline V gene data show CDR1 as DFQATT and CDR2 as SNEGSKA (reference sequence). With 3 bases removed from V and 1 base from J, the gap between germline ends came to 6 bases. CDR3 length equals 12 residues. The DNA for the CDR3 is TGCAGTGCTAGGACGGCGAACACTGAAGCTTTCTTT. Its translation: CSARTANTEAFF.

A few counts support this clonotype. The rearrangement uses TRBV5-4 and TRBJ2-5, with a possible D match to TRBD2 (5 bases). Per the germline V gene, CDR1 is SGHNT and CDR2 is YYREEE (reference sequence). The CDR3 runs to 13 residues. With 4 bases removed from V and 0 bases from J, the gap between germline ends came to 7 bases. CDR3 protein: CASSQDYQETQYF. The CDR3, as DNA: TGTGCCAGCAGCCAGGACTACCAAGAGACCCAGTACTTC.

V usage is TRBV4-1 and J usage is TRBJ2-7; no definite D call. Germline loops: CDR1 MGHRA, CDR2 YSYEKL. CDR3 length equals 16 residues. Trimming shortened V by 2 bases and J by 1 base, and 15 bases separated the two germline ends. The DNA for the CDR3 is TGCGCCAGCAGCCAAAATCCCAGTCTATTTTCCTACGAGCAGTACTTC. This encodes CASSQNPSLFSYEQYF.

V is TRBV12-3 or TRBV12-4 and J is TRBJ2-1, with 10 positions matching TRBD2. This CDR3 is 16 amino acids long. The V segment lost 5 bases and the J segment 6 bases; nucleotides outside the gene matches: 10. The CDR3 is CASSIQSGRAVNEQFF. The DNA for the CDR3 is TGTGCCAGCAGTATTCAAAGCGGGAGGGCCGTCAATGAGCAGTTCTTC.

CDR3 sequence reads: CASSQVVQANSPLHF. The CDR3 DNA reads TGCGCCAGCAGCCAAGTGGTACAGGCTAATTCACCCCTCCACTTT. V gene TRBV4-3 combines with J gene TRBJ1-6, with D tentatively TRBD1 (5 bases). The CDR3 runs 15 residues. V was clipped by 1 base and J by 6 bases, with 10 bases between them. Germline CDR1 and CDR2: LGHNA and YSLEER.

As for this clonotype: Since a much larger clone is just one base distant, this may be a read error. The chain has TRBV27 and TRBJ1-5, with D unclear. Germline V gives CDR1 MNHEY, CDR2 SMNVEV (reference sequence). The CDR3 has 14 amino acids. CDR3 amino acids: CAGSFSGNGQPQHF. The CDR3 DNA reads TGTGCCGGCAGTTTTTCGGGGAACGGTCAGCCCCAGCATTTT.

J is TRBJ1-1 and V is TRBV18; 7 nucleotides match TRBD1. Germline assignment: CDR1 KGHSH and CDR2 LQKENI. The trim removed 3 bases at V and 4 bases at J, leaving 20 bases unmatched. CDR3 size: 19 residues. The CDR3 DNA reads TGTGCCAGCTCACCGCCACGGGAAGACAGGGCGGTTTGGGGCACTGAAGCTTTCTTT. Translating gives CASSPPREDRAVWGTEAFF. Combining the CDR3 with reference TRBV18 and TRBJ1-1 gives the whole variable domain NAGVMQNPRHLVRRRGQEARLRCSPMKGHSHVYWYRQLPEEGLKFMVYLQKENIIDESGMPKERFSAEFPKEGPSILRIQQVVRGDSAAYFCASSPPREDRAVWGTEAFFGQGTRLTVV.

The V gene is TRBV18, the J gene TRBJ1-5; D remains ambiguous. Looked up from germline, CDR1 is KGHSH and CDR2 is LQKENI. The V end lost 2 bases, the J end lost 6 bases, and 11 bases lay between the germline ends. The CDR3 is made up of 14 amino acids. The CDR3 here is CASSPSPGSQPQHF. CDR3 nucleotide sequence: TGTGCCAGCTCACCAAGTCCGGGGAGTCAGCCCCAGCATTTT.

In this sample, this clonotype turned up many times. The V call is TRBV29-1, the J call TRBJ1-5; 7 bases map to TRBD1. The CDR3 totals 12 residues. The germline V gene has CDR1 SQVTM and CDR2 ANQGSEA. The V and J ends lost 6 bases and 1 base, in that order; junction bases with no gene match: 0. CDR3 coding DNA: TGCAGCGTACAGGGGAGCAATCAGCCCCAGCATTTT. Its translation: CSVQGSNQPQHF.

This clonotype was seen ten or more times. The chain recombines TRBV28 with TRBJ2-4; 7 bases are a match to TRBD2. V was pared by 3 bases and J by 7 bases, with 21 bases of the junction left unmatched. CDR3 length: 19 residues. The germline gives CDR1 MDHEN, CDR2 SYDVKM. CDR3 in DNA: TGTGCCAGCAGTTTCTTTCCTAAACTATCCACCTGGGGAGGGAACATTCAGTACTTC. Amino acids: CASSFFPKLSTWGGNIQYF.

This chain joins TRBV20-1 and TRBJ2-3, with 8 bases that match TRBD2. Germline-derived CDR1 and CDR2 are DFQATT and SNEGSKA (reference sequence). There are 14 residues in the CDR3. Losses at the gene ends were 6 bases for V and 6 bases for J; bases not matched to a gene: 11. DNA of the CDR3: TGCAGTGCCAGCGGGGGACTGACCCTGGATACGCAGTATTTT. Translating gives CSASGGLTLDTQYF.

This clonotype was seen many times. V is TRBV7-9 and J is TRBJ1-1; 7 bases are shared with TRBD1. CDR1 and CDR2 from the germline V gene are SEHNR and FQNEAQ (reference sequence). V shed 3 bases and J 7 bases; nucleotides not matched to a gene: 8. The CDR3 is made up of 14 amino acids. CDR3 bases: TGTGCCAGCAGCTTTTCGGGACAGACTCATGAAGCTTTCTTT. This encodes CASSFSGQTHEAFF.

In nucleotides, the CDR3 is TGTGCCAGTACCCCCTCCGGACAGGGGAGTTCCTACGAGCAGTACTTC. It translates to CASTPSGQGSSYEQYF. The V call is TRBV12-3 or TRBV12-4, the J call TRBJ2-7, with 9 bases aligning to TRBD1. CDR3 length: 16 amino acids. The V segment lost 9 bases and the J segment 1 base; nucleotides outside the gene matches: 13.

Only a few counts were recorded for this clonotype. V usage is TRBV20-1 and J usage is TRBJ2-1, with 7 bases lining up with TRBD2. The V gene end was trimmed by 2 bases and the J gene end by 2 bases; junction bases not matched to a gene: 9. Germline CDR1 and CDR2: DFQATT and SNEGSKA (reference sequence). The CDR3 sequence is 16 residues long. The CDR3 DNA sequence: TGCAGTGCTAGATGGGCAGGGCTAGCGGCCTACAATGAGCAGTTCTTC. It codes for CSARWAGLAAYNEQFF.

This clonotype was recorded many times. The chain combines TRBV7-6 with TRBJ2-3, with 7 bases identical to TRBD1. With 1 base clipped from V and 2 bases from J, the junction kept 3 bases outside the gene matches. This CDR3 has 15 residues. The germline V gene encodes CDR1 SGHVS and CDR2 FNYEAQ. The CDR3: CASSLVTGNTDTQYF. CDR3 in DNA: TGTGCCAGCAGCTTAGTGACAGGGAACACAGATACGCAGTATTTT.

This chain uses TRBV5-4 with TRBJ1-1; unclear D gene. Germline V CDR1 and CDR2: SGHNT, YYREEE (reference sequence). Trimming left V 4 bases short and J 3 bases short, with 13 bases between. The CDR3 spans 14 residues. CDR3 sequence (DNA): TGTGCCAGCAGCCCTCGGGAGGGATACACTGAAGCTTTCTTT. Translating gives CASSPREGYTEAFF.

A word on this clonotype: One junction end disagrees with the germline gene, perhaps due to a read error. This chain joins TRBV19 and TRBJ2-1; 9 nucleotides match TRBD2. CDR3 length: 16 amino acids. The germline V gene encodes CDR1 LNHDA and CDR2 SQIVND (reference sequence). The CDR3 DNA reads TGTGCCAGTAGTATTCTAGCGGGACGCTCCTACAATGAGCAATTCTTC. This encodes CASSILAGRSYNEQFF.

This clonotype was counted only a few times. The rearrangement links TRBV20-1 to TRBJ2-2, with 11 bases fitting TRBD2. The CDR3 is made up of 14 amino acids. The germline V gene encodes CDR1 DFQATT and CDR2 SNEGSKA (reference sequence). J lost 6 bases, V lost 2 bases, and 2 bases had no gene match. Here the CDR3 reads CSARPSGRSGELFF. The CDR3 nucleotides read TGCAGTGCTAGACCTAGCGGGAGGTCCGGGGAGCTGTTTTTT.